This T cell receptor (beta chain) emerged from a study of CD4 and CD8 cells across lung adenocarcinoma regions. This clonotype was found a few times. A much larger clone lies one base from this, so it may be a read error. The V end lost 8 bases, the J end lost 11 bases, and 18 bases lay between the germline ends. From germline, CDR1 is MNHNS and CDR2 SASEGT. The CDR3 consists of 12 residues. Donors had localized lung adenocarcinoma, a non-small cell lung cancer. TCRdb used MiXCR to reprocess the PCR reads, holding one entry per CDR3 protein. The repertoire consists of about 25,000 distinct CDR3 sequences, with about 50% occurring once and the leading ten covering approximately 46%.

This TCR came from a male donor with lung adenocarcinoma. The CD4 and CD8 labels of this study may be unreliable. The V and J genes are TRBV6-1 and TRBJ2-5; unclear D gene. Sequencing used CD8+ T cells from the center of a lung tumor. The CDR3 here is CASYLGWAEQYF. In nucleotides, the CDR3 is TGTGCCAGCTATTTGGGGTGGGCTGAGCAGTACTTC.